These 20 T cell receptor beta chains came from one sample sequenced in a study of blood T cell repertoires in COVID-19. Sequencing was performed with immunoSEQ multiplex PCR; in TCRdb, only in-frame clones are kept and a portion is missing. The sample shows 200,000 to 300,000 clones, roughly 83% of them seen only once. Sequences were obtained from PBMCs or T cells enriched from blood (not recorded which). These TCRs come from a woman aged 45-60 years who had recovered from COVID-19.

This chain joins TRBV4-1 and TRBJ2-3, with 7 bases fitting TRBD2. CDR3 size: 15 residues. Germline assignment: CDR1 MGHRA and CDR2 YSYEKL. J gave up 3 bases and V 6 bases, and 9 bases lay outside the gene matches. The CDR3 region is CASRLGTIPTDTQYF. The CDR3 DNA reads TGCGCCAGCAGACTCGGGACTATACCTACAGATACGCAGTATTTT.

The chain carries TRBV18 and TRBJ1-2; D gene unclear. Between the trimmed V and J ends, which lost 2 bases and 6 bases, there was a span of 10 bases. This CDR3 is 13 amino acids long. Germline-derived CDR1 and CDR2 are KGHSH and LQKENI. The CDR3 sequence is CASSPRASDGYTF. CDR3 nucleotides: TGTGCCAGCTCACCAAGGGCTAGCGATGGCTACACCTTC.

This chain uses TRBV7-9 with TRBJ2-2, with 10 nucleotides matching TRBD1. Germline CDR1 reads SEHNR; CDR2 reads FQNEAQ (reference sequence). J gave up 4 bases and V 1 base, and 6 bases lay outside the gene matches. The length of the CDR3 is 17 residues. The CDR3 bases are TGTGCCAGCAGCTTAGGGGACAGGGGAGCGGGCACCGGGGAGCTGTTTTTT. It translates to CASSLGDRGAGTGELFF.

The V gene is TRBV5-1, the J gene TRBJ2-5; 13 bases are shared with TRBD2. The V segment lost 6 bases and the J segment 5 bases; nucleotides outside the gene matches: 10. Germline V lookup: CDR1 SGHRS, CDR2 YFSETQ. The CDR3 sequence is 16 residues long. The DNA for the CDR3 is TGCGCCAGCAAGGGACTAGCGGGGACATCCAGGGAGACCCAGTACTTC. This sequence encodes CASKGLAGTSRETQYF. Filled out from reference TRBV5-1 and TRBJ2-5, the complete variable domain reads KAGVTQTPRYLIKTRGQQVTLSCSPISGHRSVSWYQQTPGQGLQFLFEYFSETQRNKGNFPGRFSGRQFSNSRSEMNVSTLELGDSALYLCASKGLAGTSRETQYFGPGTRLLVL.

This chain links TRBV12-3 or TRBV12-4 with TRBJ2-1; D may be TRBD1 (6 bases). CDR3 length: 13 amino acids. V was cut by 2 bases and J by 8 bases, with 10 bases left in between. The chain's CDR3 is CASSLRRGDEQFF. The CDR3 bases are TGTGCCAGCAGTTTACGCAGGGGAGATGAGCAGTTCTTC.

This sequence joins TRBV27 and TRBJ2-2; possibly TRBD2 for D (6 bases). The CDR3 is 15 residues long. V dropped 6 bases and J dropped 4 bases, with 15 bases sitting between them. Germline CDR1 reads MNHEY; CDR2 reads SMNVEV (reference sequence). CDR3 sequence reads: CASSLRGGGTGELFF. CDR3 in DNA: TGTGCCAGCAGCCTAAGGGGAGGAGGCACCGGGGAGCTGTTTTTT.

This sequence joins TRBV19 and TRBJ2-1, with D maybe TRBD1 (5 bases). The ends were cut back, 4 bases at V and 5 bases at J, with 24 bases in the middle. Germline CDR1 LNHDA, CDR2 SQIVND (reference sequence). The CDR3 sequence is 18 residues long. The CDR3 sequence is CASSTPPRTILRHNEQFF. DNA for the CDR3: TGTGCCAGTAGTACCCCCCCACGGACAATTTTGAGGCACAATGAGCAGTTCTTC.

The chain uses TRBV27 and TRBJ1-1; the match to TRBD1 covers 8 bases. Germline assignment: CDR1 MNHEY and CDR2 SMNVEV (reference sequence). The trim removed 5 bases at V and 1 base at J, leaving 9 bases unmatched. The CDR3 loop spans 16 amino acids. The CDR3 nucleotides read TGTGCCAGCAGTCCTTACGGACAGGGCGGGAACACTGAAGCTTTCTTT. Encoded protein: CASSPYGQGGNTEAFF.

CDR3 sequence reads: CASLRDFYEQYF. The CDR3, as DNA: TGTGCAAGTCTACGGGACTTTTACGAGCAGTACTTC. This chain joins TRBV12-2 and TRBJ2-7; the D call TRBD2 from the table was never checked on the DNA. TRBV12-2 is noted as a pseudogene. The length of the CDR3 is 12 residues.

CDR3 protein: CASGDQGDLYGYTF. CDR3 DNA sequence: TGTGCCAGCGGGGACCAGGGGGACCTCTATGGCTACACCTTC. This sequence joins TRBV2 and TRBJ1-2; 7 bases are a match to TRBD1. CDR3 size: 14 residues. Trimming cost V 8 bases and J 4 bases; bases outside gene matches: 10. CDR1 and CDR2 from the germline V gene are SNHLY and FYNNEI.

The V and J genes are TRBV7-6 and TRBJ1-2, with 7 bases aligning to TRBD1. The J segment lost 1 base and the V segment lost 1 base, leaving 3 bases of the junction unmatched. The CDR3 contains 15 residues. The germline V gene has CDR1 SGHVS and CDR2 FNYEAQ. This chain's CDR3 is CASSLGQGDNYGYTF. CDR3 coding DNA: TGTGCCAGCAGCTTAGGACAGGGAGATAACTATGGCTACACCTTC.

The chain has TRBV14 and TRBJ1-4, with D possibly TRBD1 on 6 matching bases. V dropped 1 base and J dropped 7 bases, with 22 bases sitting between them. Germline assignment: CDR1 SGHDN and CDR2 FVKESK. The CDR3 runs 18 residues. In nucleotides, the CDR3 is TGTGCCAGCAGCCAAGTAAGTGGGTGGACAGTAAAAATTGAAAAACTGTTTTTT. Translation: CASSQVSGWTVKIEKLFF.

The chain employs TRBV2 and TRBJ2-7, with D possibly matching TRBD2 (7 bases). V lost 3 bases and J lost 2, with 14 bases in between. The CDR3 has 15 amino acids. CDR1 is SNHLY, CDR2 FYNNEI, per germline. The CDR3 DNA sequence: TGTGCCAGCAGTGAGTTAGGGGAGGGGGCCTACGAGCAGTACTTC. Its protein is CASSELGEGAYEQYF.

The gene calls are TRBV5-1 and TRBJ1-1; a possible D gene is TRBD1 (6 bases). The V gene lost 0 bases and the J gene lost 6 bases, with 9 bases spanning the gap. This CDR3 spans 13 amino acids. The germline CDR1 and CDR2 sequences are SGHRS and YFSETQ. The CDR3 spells CASSLEQGPEAFF. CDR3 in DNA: TGCGCCAGCAGCTTGGAACAGGGACCTGAAGCTTTCTTT.

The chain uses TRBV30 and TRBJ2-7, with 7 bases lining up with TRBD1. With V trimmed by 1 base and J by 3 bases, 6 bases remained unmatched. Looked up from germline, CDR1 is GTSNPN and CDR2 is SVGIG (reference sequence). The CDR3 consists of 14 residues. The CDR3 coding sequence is TGTGCCTGGAGTGATGGACAGGCAGTCTACGAGCAGTACTTC. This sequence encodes CAWSDGQAVYEQYF.

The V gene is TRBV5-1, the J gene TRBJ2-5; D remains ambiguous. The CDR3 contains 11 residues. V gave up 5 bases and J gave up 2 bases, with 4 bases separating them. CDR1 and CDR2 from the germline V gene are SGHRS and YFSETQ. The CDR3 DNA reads TGCGCCAGCAGTTTACAAGAGACCCAGTACTTC. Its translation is CASSLQETQYF.

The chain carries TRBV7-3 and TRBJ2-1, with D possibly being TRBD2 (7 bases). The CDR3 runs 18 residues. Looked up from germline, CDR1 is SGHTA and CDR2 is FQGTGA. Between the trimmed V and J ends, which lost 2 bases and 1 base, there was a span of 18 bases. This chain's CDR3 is CASSLLRRGRGSYNEQFF. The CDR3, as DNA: TGTGCCAGCAGCTTATTGAGGAGGGGGAGGGGGTCCTACAATGAGCAGTTCTTC. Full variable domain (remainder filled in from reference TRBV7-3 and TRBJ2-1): GAGVSQTPSNKVTEKGKYVELRCDPISGHTALYWYRQSLGQGPEFLIYFQGTGAADDSGLPNDRFFAVRPEGSVSTLKIQRTERGDSAVYLCASSLLRRGRGSYNEQFFGPGTRLTVL.

CDR3 sequence reads: CAWSLDSSGNTIYF. The CDR3 bases are TGTGCCTGGAGTTTAGATAGCTCTGGAAACACCATATATTTT. The rearrangement links TRBV30 to TRBJ1-3; D is unclear. The CDR3 sequence is 14 residues long. V was clipped by 2 bases and J by 0 bases, with 8 bases between them. CDR1 is GTSNPN, CDR2 SVGIG, per germline (reference sequence).

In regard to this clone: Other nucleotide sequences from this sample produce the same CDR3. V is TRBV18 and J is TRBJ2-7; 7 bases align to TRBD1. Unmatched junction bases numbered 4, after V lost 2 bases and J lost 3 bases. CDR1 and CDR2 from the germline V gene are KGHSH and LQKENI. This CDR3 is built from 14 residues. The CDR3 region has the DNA TGTGCCAGCTCACCAAGACAGGGCGTCTACGAGCAGTACTTC. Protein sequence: CASSPRQGVYEQYF.

CDR3 bases: TGTGCCAGCAGCCCCCGAGGACAGGGAGGGACTGAAGCTTTCTTT. Its translation: CASSPRGQGGTEAFF. The chain carries TRBV7-9 and TRBJ1-1, with 8 bases identical to TRBD1. CDR1 is SEHNR and CDR2 is FQNEAQ in the germline V gene (reference sequence). The CDR3 runs 15 residues. Losses at the gene ends were 5 bases for V and 5 bases for J; bases not matched to a gene: 10.